Listed below are T cell receptor beta chains from one sample, sequenced in a study of blood T cells in healthy people across ages. TCRdb re-analysed the 5' RACE reads in MiXCR, keeping a single row per CDR3 protein. The sample records 380,000 or so distinct CDR3 sequences, 52% being singletons. The specimen sequenced was blood. The receptors were sampled from a man aged 55 to 70 in good health. The CDR3 runs from the conserved cysteine through the conserved F or W. A D gene is named only where the DNA matches it firmly. Clone size, where shown, is once, few, many, or a class for clones that have expanded.

V gene	D gene	J gene	clone size	CDR3 protein	CDR3 DNA
TRBV7-9	TRBD1	TRBJ1-1	many	CASSLEDRRAFF	TGTGCCAGCAGCTTAGAGGACAGGAGGGCTTTCTTT
TRBV29-1	-	TRBJ2-2	-	CSVEAGLGTGELFF	TGCAGCGTTGAGGCAGGGCTGGGCACCGGGGAGCTGTTTTTT
TRBV5-1	-	TRBJ2-3	few	CASSPGQDTQYF	TGCGCCAGCAGCCCGGGGCAGGATACGCAGTATTTT
TRBV12-3/TRBV12-4	-	TRBJ2-7	-	CASKTAAIYNEQYF	TGTGCCAGCAAGACAGCTGCCATTTACAATGAGCAGTACTTC
TRBV27	-	TRBJ1-6	once	CASSLSAGFKSPLHF	TGTGCCAGCAGTTTATCGGCGGGGTTCAAGTCACCCCTCCACTTT
TRBV20-1	TRBD2	TRBJ2-1	many	CSARDGLAVDYNEQFF	TGCAGTGCTAGAGATGGACTAGCGGTAGACTACAATGAGCAGTTCTTC
TRBV5-6	-	TRBJ1-2	-	CASSLEGRWYGYTF	TGTGCCAGCAGCTTGGAGGGACGGTGGTATGGCTACACCTTC
TRBV5-1	-	TRBJ1-4	once	CASSSTATNEKLFF	TGCGCCAGCAGCTCGACGGCAACTAATGAAAAACTGTTTTTT
TRBV2	-	TRBJ1-2	few	CASRGSVYGYTF	TGTGCCAGCAGAGGCTCAGTCTATGGCTACACCTTC
TRBV6-6	-	TRBJ2-7	-	CASSYSKTDLDEQYF	TGTGCCAGCAGTTACAGTAAGACAGATCTCGACGAGCAGTACTTC
TRBV7-2	TRBD1	TRBJ2-7	-	CASSPGTGEQYF	TGTGCCAGCAGCCCCGGGACAGGCGAGCAGTACTTC
TRBV7-9	TRBD2	TRBJ2-1	-	CASSKRDGNNEQFF	TGTGCCAGCAGCAAGCGGGACGGGAACAATGAGCAGTTCTTC
TRBV4-1	TRBD2	TRBJ2-7	-	CASSPGGGISYEQYF	TGCGCCAGCAGCCCGGGGGGGGGAATCTCCTACGAGCAGTACTTC
TRBV7-2	-	TRBJ2-4	-	CASSLVQGRNIQYF	TGTGCCAGCAGCTTAGTGCAGGGTAGGAACATTCAGTACTTC
TRBV7-2	TRBD2	TRBJ2-3	-	CASSVMVAGADTQYF	TGTGCCAGCAGCGTAATGGTAGCGGGAGCAGATACGCAGTATTTT
TRBV6-6	-	TRBJ2-5	-	CASRPSPRETQYF	TGTGCCAGCAGGCCGAGTCCACGGGAGACCCAGTACTTC
TRBV20-1	-	TRBJ2-1	-	CSARRTDEQFF	TGCAGTGCTAGAAGGACAGATGAGCAGTTCTTC
TRBV20-1	TRBD2	TRBJ2-3	few	CSARQRRASGGDTQYF	TGCAGTGCTAGACAAAGGCGGGCTAGCGGGGGGGATACGCAGTATTTT
TRBV3-1	TRBD2	TRBJ2-1	-	CASSQGRGVEKDEQFF	TGTGCCAGCAGCCAGGGTCGGGGGGTTGAAAAAGATGAGCAGTTCTTC
TRBV29-1	-	TRBJ2-5	-	CSVEVQGPKYNEQYF	TGCAGCGTTGAGGTGCAGGGTCCCAAGTACAATGAGCAGTACTTC
TRBV28	-	TRBJ2-5	few	CASSLGGQQETQYF	TGTGCCAGCAGTTTGGGCGGGCAGCAAGAGACCCAGTACTTC
TRBV7-9	-	TRBJ2-5	-	CASSLVQGGTQYF	TGTGCCAGCAGCTTAGTACAGGGCGGGACCCAGTACTTC
TRBV6-1	TRBD2	TRBJ2-3	-	CASREAGGPDTQYF	TGTGCCAGCAGGGAAGCGGGAGGGCCAGATACGCAGTATTTT
TRBV5-1	TRBD2	TRBJ2-3	-	CASSLFGGRTDTQYF	TGCGCCAGCAGCTTGTTTGGCGGGAGGACAGATACGCAGTATTTT
TRBV12-3/TRBV12-4	-	TRBJ2-5	-	CASSLESGRQRQETQYF	TGTGCCAGCAGTTTAGAGTCTGGTCGGCAGAGACAAGAGACCCAGTACTTC
TRBV7-9	-	TRBJ2-3	many	CASSLGQSTDTQYF	TGTGCCAGCAGCCTCGGACAGAGCACAGATACGCAGTATTTT
TRBV6-1	-	TRBJ2-3	few	CASSGNTDTQYF	TGTGCCAGCAGTGGGAACACAGATACGCAGTATTTT
TRBV9	-	TRBJ1-2	-	CASSVASSSYIF	TGTGCCAGCAGCGTAGCTTCGTCGAGCTACATCTTC
TRBV7-9	-	TRBJ2-3	-	CASSSLRAGHTDTQYF	TGTGCCAGCAGCTCGTTACGGGCAGGCCACACAGATACGCAGTATTTT
TRBV20-1	-	TRBJ2-1	-	CSVGAAGGPNEQFF	TGCAGTGTCGGAGCGGCTGGCGGGCCGAATGAGCAGTTCTTC
TRBV28	-	TRBJ1-2	-	CASSLGRANYGYTF	TGTGCCAGCAGTTTAGGCAGGGCTAATTATGGCTACACCTTC
TRBV4-2	-	TRBJ2-1	-	CASSQDGYNEQFF	TGTGCCAGCAGCCAAGATGGCTACAATGAGCAGTTCTTC
TRBV30	TRBD1	TRBJ2-2	-	CAWSVRDRFTGELFF	TGTGCCTGGAGTGTACGGGACAGATTCACCGGGGAGCTGTTTTTT
TRBV29-1	TRBD2	TRBJ2-3	few	CSATFSGGSTDTQYF	TGCAGCGCGACCTTTAGCGGGGGGAGCACAGATACGCAGTATTTT
TRBV6-2/TRBV6-3	-	TRBJ2-5	few	CASTQVQETQYF	TGTGCCAGCACGCAGGTCCAAGAGACCCAGTACTTC